These T cell receptor beta chains were read from a single sample in a study of cytomegalovirus exposure and HLA in healthy donors. TCRdb's table, derived via immunoSEQ multiplex PCR, lists solely in-frame clones and lacks some. There are about 150,000 clones in the sample; about 76% occur only once, and about 8.3% lies in the top ten. Input material: PBMCs. The source of these receptors is a man younger than 40 in good health and CMV-seropositive. CDR3s leave out the opening cysteine and the closing phenylalanine or tryptophan. Each record gives: CDR3 protein, V gene, clone size, D gene. The D gene is left open where the match is weak. Size is omitted from some rows. Given values are once, few, many or a class for expanded clones.

ASSYLSGGLHNEQF TRBV6-5 NA TRBD2
ASSPQGQGENIQY TRBV27 NA TRBD1
ASSEGVAVQPQGTFVGYT TRBV4-1 NA TRBD1
AWSYDRGRSTYGYT TRBV30 NA TRBD1
ASSQAGTPSPKNIQY TRBV4-1 NA NA
ASSVGDRGYEQY TRBV9 NA TRBD1
ASSLSTGGYSLNTGELF TRBV19 NA TRBD1
ASSDSDGRSRGYT TRBV6-6 few NA
ASSQELGEKQF TRBV4-3 NA NA
SVANPPGQGNTGELF TRBV29-1 NA TRBD1
AGRRGEQY TRBV19 NA NA
ASSQIRGPMNTEAF TRBV23-1 NA NA
ASSSHGSGSWVNEQF TRBV7-9 NA TRBD2
ASRPLGDRGRLAGANVLT TRBV27 NA TRBD1
ASSFQDREGYT TRBV28 NA TRBD1
ASSEWLASGGGYQETQY TRBV6-1 NA TRBD2
ASSEAGQAWSEQF TRBV2 NA TRBD1
AWSITSSERY TRBV30 NA NA
ASSKMDREKLF TRBV2 few TRBD1
ASSLSQGVGEKLF TRBV27 NA NA
ASSSLSRPQETQY TRBV7-8 NA NA
ASSQVPSGSFVLEQY TRBV4-1 NA TRBD2
ASSLAGGNEQY TRBV6-5 NA TRBD2
ASSFTVLTGGNEQF TRBV7-2 NA TRBD2
ASSKAPGVLYEQY TRBV19 NA NA
ASSQNFEKLF TRBV5-1 NA NA
ASSQGFGLRLTDTQY TRBV4-1 NA NA
ASSYGLGQNNEQF TRBV5-6 NA TRBD2
ASSLDRDQPQH TRBV7-2 few TRBD1
ASSLVRGADTQY TRBV5-5 NA NA
ASSAGSGRGYT TRBV5-4 few NA
ASGLGTGGGQPQH TRBV12-5 NA TRBD1
ASSLVMTGGSYNSPLH TRBV5-1 NA TRBD1
ASSGQMNTEAF TRBV18 once TRBD1
ASSDSNSLNTEAF TRBV25-1 NA NA
ASSFEGQGGSGNTIY TRBV5-1 NA TRBD1
ASSPGTNTGELF TRBV11-2 NA NA
ASSEATVVGNTIY TRBV6-1 NA NA
ASSFRGQNTGELF TRBV7-2 NA TRBD1